This T cell receptor beta chain derives from a study of CD8+ T cells in alopecia areata. Regarding this clone: Other nucleotide sequences in the sample specify the same CDR3.

TCR sequencing used cDNA made by reverse transcription of extracted RNA. Here immunoSEQ multiplex PCR was the method, and the copy in TCRdb shows in-frame clones only, minus some. The table shows 200,000 or so clones, with 56% occurring only once. Germline CDR1 LNHDA, CDR2 SQIVND (reference sequence). Trimming took off 7 bases at V and 4 bases at J, with 3 bases between the two ends. The CDR3 is 10 residues long. Material for sequencing was CD8+ T cells sorted from blood. The origin of this receptor is a human donor in good health. The chain links TRBV19 to TRBJ2-3; D not certain. CDR3 nucleotide sequence: TGTGCCAGTAAAGCAGATACGCAGTATTTT. Residues: CASKADTQYF.